Listed here are 20 T cell receptor beta chains from one sample, sequenced in a study of PD-1 blockade in classical Hodgkin lymphoma. Every patient relapsed after autologous stem cell transplantation, and brentuximab vedotin exposure varied. Sequenced by immunoSEQ multiplex PCR; TCRdb stores in-frame clones only, minus some. The sample consists of around 66,000 clones, roughly two thirds of them appearing once. This specimen consisted of peripheral blood mononuclear cells (PBMCs), obtained before the second cycle of nivolumab. These receptors all stem from a human donor with classical Hodgkin lymphoma.

This chain joins TRBV29-1 and TRBJ1-3, with no clear D. With 2 bases removed from V and 5 bases from J, the gap between germline ends came to 4 bases. CDR1 is SQVTM and CDR2 is ANQGSEA in the germline V gene. The CDR3 sequence is 11 residues long. Here the CDR3 reads CSVEYRNTIYF. The CDR3 coding sequence is TGCAGCGTTGAATACAGAAACACCATATATTTT.

This clone was counted once. The chain is built from TRBV9 and TRBJ2-3; D is unresolved. CDR1 is SGDLS and CDR2 is YYNGEE in the germline V gene. The CDR3 is 13 amino acids. Between the trimmed V and J ends, which lost 3 bases and 4 bases, there was a span of 9 bases. CDR3 in DNA: TGTGCCAGCAGCGGGGCCGTCGCAGATACGCAGTATTTT. It is translated as CASSGAVADTQYF.

The chain joins TRBV6-1 to TRBJ2-2, with a weak D call TRBD2 (5 bases). The CDR3 has 17 residues. Germline values: CDR1 MNHNS, CDR2 SASEGT. V was shortened by 0 bases and J by 1 base, with 12 bases between the two germline ends. The DNA for the CDR3 is TGTGCCAGCAGTGAAGCGGAAGGACTTATGAACACCGGGGAGCTGTTTTTT. It is translated as CASSEAEGLMNTGELFF.

The rearrangement joins TRBV7-3 to TRBJ1-2, with D unresolved. V lost 0 bases, J lost 7 bases, and 9 bases lay in between. The CDR3 has 13 residues. Germline CDR1 and CDR2: SGHTA and FQGTGA. CDR3 in DNA: TGTGCCAGCAGCTTAACGGGCAGTAGTGGCTACACCTTC. It yields the protein CASSLTGSSGYTF.

V gene TRBV30 combines with J gene TRBJ1-1; D not resolved. V was shortened by 4 bases and J by 4 bases, with 13 bases between the two germline ends. Germline assignment: CDR1 GTSNPN and CDR2 SVGIG (reference sequence). CDR3 length: 13 residues. In nucleotides, the CDR3 is TGTGCCTGGAATGAGGCTGAGAGCACTGAAGCTTTCTTT. Residues: CAWNEAESTEAFF. Variable domain in full (rest from reference TRBV30 and TRBJ1-1): SQTIHQWPATLVQPVGSPLSLECTVEGTSNPNLYWYRQAAGRGLQLLFYSVGIGQISSEVPQNLSASRPQDRQFILSSKKLLLSDSGFYLCAWNEAESTEAFFGQGTRLTVV.

The chain combines TRBV28 with TRBJ2-7; D ambiguous. This CDR3 comprises 15 residues. The germline gives CDR1 MDHEN, CDR2 SYDVKM. Trimming stripped 3 bases from V and 5 bases from J, with 17 bases between. The CDR3 loop reads CASSLVDLQRNEQYF. The CDR3 DNA is TGTGCCAGCAGTTTGGTGGACCTCCAACGCAACGAGCAGTACTTC.

This clone was observed a single time. Additional DNA sequences in this sample encode the identical CDR3. The chain employs TRBV29-1 and TRBJ2-7; TRBD1 might be the D (5 bases). Germline loops: CDR1 SQVTM, CDR2 ANQGSEA. CDR3 length: 13 residues. Trimming took off 3 bases at V and 0 bases at J, with 9 bases between the two ends. The CDR3 here is CSVDQGNSYEQYF. The CDR3 coding sequence is TGCAGCGTTGATCAGGGAAACTCCTACGAGCAGTACTTC.

V is TRBV10-3 and J is TRBJ2-1; possibly TRBD2 for D (6 bases). There are 15 residues in the CDR3. Deletions cut 5 bases from V and 2 bases from J, with 13 bases between. Germline loops: CDR1 ENHRY, CDR2 SYGVKD. The CDR3 DNA reads as TGTGCCATCAGTAATCTAGCGACCACCTACAATGAGCAGTTCTTC. Residues: CAISNLATTYNEQFF.

This chain uses TRBV9 with TRBJ2-7; the D gene is possibly TRBD2 (6 bases). CDR3 length equals 16 residues. Trimming took off 1 base at V and 7 bases at J, with 21 bases between the two ends. Germline loops: CDR1 SGDLS, CDR2 YYNGEE. The CDR3 here is CASSVSGATGVGEQYF. The CDR3 DNA follows: TGTGCCAGCAGCGTAAGTGGAGCTACGGGAGTGGGTGAGCAGTACTTC.

The V and J genes are TRBV2 and TRBJ1-1; D is perhaps TRBD1 (5 bases). The CDR3 consists of 15 residues. Trimming stripped 6 bases from V and 1 base from J, with 15 bases between. Germline loops: CDR1 SNHLY, CDR2 FYNNEI. The CDR3 DNA is TGTGCCAGCAGCCAAACAGGTTACGAGAACACTGAAGCTTTCTTT. Translation: CASSQTGYENTEAFF.

The V call is TRBV28, the J call TRBJ2-7; the D is unclear. The CDR3 extends over 13 amino acids. Germline V gene sequence: CDR1 MDHEN, CDR2 SYDVKM. V was clipped by 2 bases and J by 4 bases, with 9 bases between them. The CDR3 bases are TGTGCCAGCAGTTTAGCGCACTCTTACGAGCAGTACTTC. Protein product: CASSLAHSYEQYF.

CDR3 region: CASSLEAGGTGELFF. The CDR3 DNA reads as TGTGCCAGCAGCTTAGAGGCAGGGGGGACCGGGGAGCTGTTTTTT. The chain has TRBV7-6 and TRBJ2-2; tentatively, D is TRBD1 (7 bases). From germline, CDR1 is SGHVS and CDR2 FNYEAQ. CDR3 size: 15 residues. The V end was cut by 1 base, the J end by 5 bases, with 11 bases between. Full variable domain (missing parts from reference TRBV7-6 and TRBJ2-2): GAGVSQSPRYKVTKRGQDVALRCDPISGHVSLYWYRQALGQGPEFLTYFNYEAQQDKSGLPNDRFSAERPEGSISTLTIQRTEQRDSAMYRCASSLEAGGTGELFFGEGSRLTVL.

As DNA, the CDR3 is TGTGCCAGTTCTACGGGACAGAGCTACGAGCAGTACTTC. It encodes CASSTGQSYEQYF. The chain recombines TRBV9 with TRBJ2-7; 7 bases map to TRBD1. The CDR3 totals 13 residues. V lost 8 bases, J lost 3 bases, and 8 bases stayed unmatched. Germline CDR1 is SGDLS and CDR2 is YYNGEE.

The chain joins TRBV28 to TRBJ1-5; TRBD1 matches at 7 bases. The germline V gene has CDR1 MDHEN and CDR2 SYDVKM. CDR3 length equals 12 residues. In nucleotides, the CDR3 is TGTCGGGACAGCAGTCTTAATCAGCCCCAGCATTTT. Its translation: CRDSSLNQPQHF. The complete variable domain, with remaining parts taken from reference TRBV28 and TRBJ1-5, reads DVKVTQSSRYLVKRTGEKVFLECVQDMDHENMFWYRQDPGLGLRLIYFSYDVKMKEKGDIPEGYSVSREKKERFSLILESASTNQTSMYLCRDSSLNQPQHFGDGTRLSIL.

The V call is TRBV28, the J call TRBJ1-4, with 9 bases aligning to TRBD1. Germline V CDR1 and CDR2: MDHEN, SYDVKM. The ends lost 2 bases at V and 7 bases at J; junction bases unmatched: 5. There are 15 residues in the CDR3. The CDR3 region is CASSLPGTGREKLFF. The CDR3 nucleotides are TGTGCCAGCAGTTTACCCGGGACAGGGCGTGAAAAACTGTTTTTT.

This clone appeared a few times. The chain couples TRBV6-1 to TRBJ1-1; weak D call: TRBD1 (5 bases). V shed 2 bases and J shed 6 bases, with 13 bases lying between them. Germline CDR1 is MNHNS and CDR2 is SASEGT. The CDR3 has 14 amino acids. In DNA form, the CDR3 reads TGTGCCAGCAGTGAACTGTGGGACGAAGCTGAAGCTTTCTTT. Its translation is CASSELWDEAEAFF.

The chain is built from TRBV27 and TRBJ1-2, with 9 bases fitting TRBD1. V was clipped by 4 bases and J by 5 bases; unmatched bases: 8. Germline V lookup: CDR1 MNHEY, CDR2 SMNVEV (reference sequence). The CDR3 runs 15 residues. The CDR3 DNA follows: TGTGCCAGCAGTTGGGGACAGGGAATTTCTTATGGCTACACCTTC. Protein sequence: CASSWGQGISYGYTF.

In this sample, this clone turned up once. J is TRBJ2-7 and V is TRBV25-1; TRBD1 might be the D (6 bases). This CDR3 region has 14 residues. Germline values: CDR1 MGHDK, CDR2 SYGVNS. The V and J ends lost 4 bases and 3 bases respectively, with 13 bases between them. CDR3 coding DNA: TGTGCCAGCAGTGGAACAGGGCCGGTCTACGAGCAGTACTTC. Its translation: CASSGTGPVYEQYF.

This clone came up a few times. V usage is TRBV18 and J usage is TRBJ2-3, with 7 bases aligning to TRBD1. CDR1 is KGHSH, CDR2 LQKENI, per germline. The CDR3 contains 17 residues. V lost 2 bases, J lost 7 bases, and 15 bases stayed unmatched. CDR3 sequence: CASSPSGTVPNRYTQYF. DNA of the CDR3: TGTGCCAGCTCACCATCTGGGACAGTGCCCAACCGATATACGCAGTATTTT. The full variable domain, completed using reference TRBV18 and TRBJ2-3, is NAGVMQNPRHLVRRRGQEARLRCSPMKGHSHVYWYRQLPEEGLKFMVYLQKENIIDESGMPKERFSAEFPKEGPSILRIQQVVRGDSAAYFCASSPSGTVPNRYTQYFGPGTRLTVL.

The J gene is TRBJ2-3, the V gene TRBV15, with no clear D. The V gene lost 0 bases and the J gene lost 6 bases, with 10 bases spanning the gap. CDR3 length: 14 residues. Germline assignment: CDR1 LNHNV and CDR2 YYDKDF (reference sequence). In DNA, the CDR3 is TGTGCCACCAGCAGAGATACCGGCCTCGATACGCAGTATTTT. The encoded protein is CATSRDTGLDTQYF. Variable domain in full (rest from reference TRBV15 and TRBJ2-3): DAMVIQNPRYQVTQFGKPVTLSCSQTLNHNVMYWYQQKSSQAPKLLFHYYDKDFNNEADTPDNFQSRRPNTSFCFLDIRSPGLGDTAMYLCATSRDTGLDTQYFGPGTRLTVL.